These 18 T cell receptor beta chains share one sample of origin, sequenced in a study of control samples from healthy donors and cancer patients (dated by TCRdb to the early 2020s). Receptor libraries were prepared by the immunoSEQ multiplex PCR assay. This is the immuneACCESS table as TCRdb keeps it, with only in-frame sequences that have V and J called. A part of the clones is gone; compared with another copy, unresolved V genes explain less than half, and the rest is unexplained. Counted in this sample were about 220,000 clones; just under 95% of them appeared once. The top ten clonotypes cover 1.5% of the sample. The source material was blood. The receptors derive from a man in his forties or fifties in good health.

The chain links TRBV6-1 to TRBJ1-2; unclear D gene. The germline gives CDR1 MNHNS, CDR2 SASEGT. V lost 0 bases and J lost 8, with 10 bases in between. The length of the CDR3 is 13 residues. Here the CDR3 reads CASSEARAGGYTF. CDR3 in DNA: TGTGCCAGCAGTGAAGCGAGGGCAGGCGGCTACACCTTC.

This clone was recorded only once. The chain links TRBV5-1 to TRBJ1-5; weak D call: TRBD1 (6 bases). Trimming cost V 0 bases and J 6 bases, with 7 bases left between them. The CDR3 consists of 13 residues. In germline, CDR1 is SGHRS, CDR2 YFSETQ. The CDR3 loop is CASSLEGVQPQHF. DNA for the CDR3: TGCGCCAGCAGCTTGGAGGGGGTTCAGCCCCAGCATTTT.

The gene calls are TRBV7-9 and TRBJ2-2; 11 bases line up with TRBD1. The CDR3 is 17 residues long. Unmatched junction bases numbered 7, after V lost 5 bases and J lost 2 bases. CDR1 SEHNR and CDR2 FQNEAQ come from the germline V gene (reference sequence). The CDR3 protein is CASSQLRTGGNTGELFF. The CDR3 DNA follows: TGTGCCAGCAGCCAACTTCGGACAGGGGGCAACACCGGGGAGCTGTTTTTT.

The CDR3: CATYRATNEKLFF. The CDR3 DNA sequence: TGTGCCACCTACAGGGCAACTAATGAAAAACTGTTTTTT. The chain couples TRBV28 to TRBJ1-4; D perhaps matches TRBD1 (6 bases). The CDR3 sequence is 13 residues long. V was pared by 10 bases and J by 0 bases, with 9 bases between. Germline CDR1 and CDR2: MDHEN and SYDVKM.

About this clone itself: The sample contains more than one DNA sequence encoding this CDR3. This chain uses TRBV15 with TRBJ1-2; D is ambiguous. Germline CDR1 reads LNHNV; CDR2 reads YYDKDF (reference sequence). V was clipped by 0 bases and J by 8 bases, with 7 bases between them. The CDR3 extends over 12 amino acids. CDR3 protein: CATSRDGGGYTF. In DNA, the CDR3 is TGTGCCACCAGCAGAGATGGTGGGGGCTACACCTTC.

Notes on this clone: As the CDR3 is not closed by the conserved phenylalanine or tryptophan, this likely results from a read error. The DNA is omitted, as the CDR3 cannot be located on it reliably, and the CDR3 follows TCRdb's listing. This rearrangement joins TRBV6-5 to TRBJ2-7. The CDR3 numbers 12 amino acids, ends counted. The V gene's germline CDR1 is MNHEY and CDR2 SVGAGI. This chain's CDR3 is CASRLPGTVVIL.

In its sample, this clone was seen once. This chain uses TRBV25-1 with TRBJ1-1; 9 bases are a match to TRBD1. The V and J ends lost 6 bases and 6 bases, in that order; junction bases with no gene match: 5. The length of the CDR3 is 13 residues. Germline CDR1 is MGHDK and CDR2 is SYGVNS. The CDR3 DNA reads TGTGCCAGCAGAGAACAGGGGGCCCCTGAAGCTTTCTTT. Protein sequence: CASREQGAPEAFF.

The chain is built from TRBV19 and TRBJ2-2, with a weak D call TRBD1 (6 bases). Between the trimmed V and J ends, which lost 3 bases and 3 bases, there was a span of 11 bases. CDR1 and CDR2 from the germline V gene are LNHDA and SQIVND (reference sequence). The CDR3 totals 15 residues. The CDR3 here is CASSIFWTDTGELFF. DNA of the CDR3: TGTGCCAGTAGTATTTTCTGGACAGACACCGGGGAGCTGTTTTTT.

This clone was observed once. The chain carries TRBV19 and TRBJ1-2, with TRBD1 matching 12 bases. This CDR3 is 18 amino acids long. The ends lost 4 bases at V and 3 bases at J; junction bases unmatched: 12. Germline lookup yields CDR1 LNHDA and CDR2 SQIVND (reference sequence). CDR3 coding DNA: TGTGCCAGTAGTAGCTCCGGGACAGGGGGCGTTAAAGACTATGGCTACACCTTC. The encoded protein is CASSSSGTGGVKDYGYTF.

The genes are TRBV6-5 and TRBJ2-2; D is possibly TRBD2 (5 bases). Per germline, CDR1 MNHEY and CDR2 SVGAGI. Deletions cut 2 bases from V and 8 bases from J, with 9 bases between. The CDR3 extends over 13 amino acids. The CDR3 DNA sequence: TGTGCCAGCAGTTACCTGACTAAGGGGGAGCTGTTTTTT. This encodes CASSYLTKGELFF.

The rearrangement links TRBV6-5 to TRBJ2-5, with TRBD1 as a possible D gene (6 bases). V shed 5 bases and J shed 5 bases, with 18 bases lying between them. This CDR3 region has 15 residues. Germline CDR1 reads MNHEY; CDR2 reads SVGAGI. The CDR3 DNA is TGTGCCAGCAGTACCGCAACAGGGCGTTGGGAGACCCAGTACTTC. It specifies CASSTATGRWETQYF.

The chain combines TRBV19 with TRBJ2-5; D might be TRBD2 (7 bases). There are 13 residues in the CDR3. Germline CDR1 reads LNHDA; CDR2 reads SQIVND (reference sequence). The V gene lost 7 bases and the J gene lost 3 bases, with 12 bases spanning the gap. The CDR3: CASIGGPEETQYF. The CDR3 nucleotides are TGTGCCAGTATCGGGGGGCCTGAAGAGACCCAGTACTTC.

As for this clone: Other DNA sequences in the sample encode the same CDR3. The V gene is TRBV5-1, the J gene TRBJ2-3, with D uncertain. Trimming cost V 2 bases and J 2 bases, with 0 bases left between them. From germline, CDR1 is SGHRS and CDR2 YFSETQ. The CDR3 consists of 11 residues. DNA for the CDR3: TGCGCCAGCAGCTTCACAGATACGCAGTATTTT. This codes for CASSFTDTQYF.

This clone was seen a single time. The genes are TRBV4-1 and TRBJ1-6; tentatively, D is TRBD1 (5 bases). The V end lost 4 bases, the J end lost 10 bases, and 11 bases lay between the germline ends. The CDR3 sequence is 13 residues long. Per germline, CDR1 MGHRA and CDR2 YSYEKL. The chain's CDR3 is CASSLQVGSPLHF. CDR3 DNA: TGCGCCAGCAGCCTACAGGTTGGGTCACCCCTCCACTTT.

The chain joins TRBV7-9 to TRBJ2-5; 8 bases are a match to TRBD1. The CDR3 is 13 amino acids. Per germline, CDR1 SEHNR and CDR2 FQNEAQ (reference sequence). V was clipped by 5 bases and J by 5 bases; unmatched bases: 4. CDR3 loop: CASSRGTGETQYF. The CDR3 DNA sequence: TGTGCCAGCAGCCGAGGGACAGGCGAGACCCAGTACTTC. The whole variable domain, filled in from reference TRBV7-9 and TRBJ2-5, reads DTGVSQNPRHKITKRGQNVTFRCDPISEHNRLYWYRQTLGQGPEFLTYFQNEAQLEKSRLLSDRFSAERPKGSFSTLEIQRTEQGDSAMYLCASSRGTGETQYFGPGTRLLVL.

This clone was seen once. This chain joins TRBV30 and TRBJ2-3, with a weak D call TRBD2 (6 bases). Germline V gene sequence: CDR1 GTSNPN, CDR2 SVGIG (reference sequence). The CDR3 totals 14 residues. Trimming shortened V by 5 bases and J by 0 bases, and 12 bases separated the two germline ends. CDR3 sequence reads: CAWGRQTSTDTQYF. As DNA, the CDR3 is TGTGCCTGGGGGAGGCAGACTAGCACAGATACGCAGTATTTT.

The chain joins TRBV7-2 to TRBJ1-6, with D possibly being TRBD1 (6 bases). This CDR3 has 14 residues. Germline CDR1 is SGHTA and CDR2 is FQGNSA. The V end lost 6 bases, the J end lost 12 bases, and 18 bases lay between the germline ends. In DNA form, the CDR3 reads TGTGCCAGCAGTCAGGGGTTTGGGGGGCTACCCCTCCACTTT. It translates to CASSQGFGGLPLHF.

The chain employs TRBV7-9 and TRBJ2-1; D uncertain. The CDR3 sequence is 12 residues long. Trimming removed 3 bases at V and 8 bases at J, with 8 bases between. Germline V gene lookup returns CDR1 SEHNR and CDR2 FQNEAQ (reference sequence). The CDR3 reads CASSFSSDEQFF. CDR3 sequence (DNA): TGTGCCAGCAGCTTCTCTAGTGATGAGCAGTTCTTC.